This T cell receptor beta chain was identified during a study of beta chain features in type 1 diabetes. General observations from the study: The study notes PCR might favor shorter templates equally in patients and controls. Healthy donors had naive, central memory and Treg TCRB repertoires that appeared less similar than those seen among patients.

About this clone: Its target is not known.

Markers CD45RO/CCR7/CD25/CD127/CD95/CD27 served to sort CD4+ naive, central memory, regulatory and stem cell-like memory cells. CDR1 and CDR2 (germline): SGHRS, YFSETQ. The CDR3 contains 15 residues. V was trimmed by 4 bases and J by 1 base, leaving 13 bases between them. The isolated RNA, all of it, was reverse transcribed, so expressed TCRB transcripts were what got sequenced. Produced via immunoSEQ multiplex PCR; TCRdb's table is partial and in-frame only. Found here are around 350,000 clones, over 9.5% of them singletons; the top ten hold 0.017%. The TCR comes from a man younger than 30 in good health. The sample was naive CD4+ T cells from blood. The chain employs TRBV5-1 and TRBJ2-3; no definite D call. The CDR3 nucleotides read TGCGCCAGCAGCAACCCCGACATCGGCACAGATACGCAGTATTTT. Translated, it gives CASSNPDIGTDTQYF.